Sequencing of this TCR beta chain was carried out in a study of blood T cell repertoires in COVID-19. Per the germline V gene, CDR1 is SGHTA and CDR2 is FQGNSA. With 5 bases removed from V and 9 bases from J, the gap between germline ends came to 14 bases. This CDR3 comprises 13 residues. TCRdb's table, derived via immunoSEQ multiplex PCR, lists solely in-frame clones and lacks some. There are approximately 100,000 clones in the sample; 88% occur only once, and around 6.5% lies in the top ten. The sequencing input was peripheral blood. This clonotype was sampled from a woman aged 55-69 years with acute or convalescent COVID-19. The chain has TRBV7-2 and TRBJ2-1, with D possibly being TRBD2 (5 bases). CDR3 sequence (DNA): TGTGCCAGCAGCAGAGGGTTAAGAGTTGAGCAGTTCTTC. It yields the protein CASSRGLRVEQFF.